The 21 T cell receptor beta chains given below trace back to one sample, sequenced in a study of T cell responses to AZD1222 COVID-19 vaccine. Assay: immunoSEQ multiplex PCR; the TCRdb copy retains only in-frame clones and omits some. Of 72,000 or so clones detected, 80% to 90% appear once; the ten largest clones hold 28%. The specimen comprised peripheral blood, sampled 28 days after the second AZD1222 dose. The origin of the receptors is an adult who received the AZD1222 COVID-19 vaccine.

This chain uses TRBV7-9 with TRBJ1-2, with a possible D match to TRBD1 (5 bases). The CDR3 extends over 16 amino acids. Germline V gene data show CDR1 as SEHNR and CDR2 as FQNEAQ (reference sequence). V was cut by 3 bases and J by 4 bases, with 18 bases left in between. In nucleotides, the CDR3 is TGTGCCAGCAGCTTGGCCTCAGGGAAGTTCGGCTATGGCTACACCTTC. Its translation: CASSLASGKFGYGYTF.

V is TRBV4-2 and J is TRBJ2-2, with D maybe TRBD2 (6 bases). Germline CDR1 and CDR2: LGHNA and YNFKEQ. V lost 0 bases, J lost 5 bases, and 13 bases lay in between. This CDR3 region has 16 residues. The CDR3 DNA reads as TGTGCCAGCAGCCAAGATGTGGGACTTGATACCGGGGAGCTGTTTTTT. This translates into CASSQDVGLDTGELFF.

The rearrangement uses TRBV10-2 and TRBJ2-5; TRBD2 is a possible D gene (6 bases). CDR1 is WSHSY, CDR2 SAAADI, per germline. V gave up 0 bases and J gave up 2 bases, with 13 bases separating them. The CDR3 has 16 amino acids. CDR3 coding DNA: TGCGCCAGCAGTGAGTCTAGGAGGGGTCCTCAAGAGACCCAGTACTTC. It translates to CASSESRRGPQETQYF.

This chain connects TRBV5-4 to TRBJ1-2, with no clear D. Germline V gene data show CDR1 as SGHNT and CDR2 as YYREEE (reference sequence). The CDR3 spans 13 residues. V lost 3 bases to trimming and J lost 0 bases, with 6 bases between them. The CDR3 bases are TGTGCCAGCAGCTCGGGGACTAACTATGGCTACACCTTC. As protein: CASSSGTNYGYTF.

This clone was counted between two and nine times. This chain uses TRBV3-1 (or the pseudogene TRBV3-2) with TRBJ1-4; D remains ambiguous. The CDR3 is 12 amino acids. Per germline, CDR1 LGHDT and CDR2 YNNKEL (reference sequence). Between the trimmed V and J ends, which lost 3 bases and 8 bases, there was a span of 7 bases. The CDR3 spells CASSQGGEKLFF. DNA for the CDR3: TGTGCCAGCAGCCAGGGAGGCGAAAAACTGTTTTTT.

The chain recombines TRBV24-1 with TRBJ2-1; 10 bases map to TRBD1. Germline CDR1 KGHDR, CDR2 SFDVKD. Trimming cost V 8 bases and J 7 bases; bases outside gene matches: 7. CDR3 length: 14 amino acids. The CDR3 DNA follows: TGTGCCACCACCGACCGGGACAGGGGAAATGAGCAGTTCTTC. Translation gives CATTDRDRGNEQFF.

The CDR3 region is CASSLSLADLYEQYF. The CDR3 coding sequence is TGTGCCAGCAGTTTATCTTTAGCGGACCTCTACGAGCAGTACTTC. This rearrangement joins TRBV27 to TRBJ2-7; D is possibly TRBD2 (6 bases). This CDR3 is 15 amino acids long. With 0 bases removed from V and 3 bases from J, the gap between germline ends came to 12 bases. The germline V gene has CDR1 MNHEY and CDR2 SMNVEV (reference sequence).

This CDR3 reads CSVESASGSINIQYF. In nucleotides, the CDR3 is TGCAGCGTTGAGAGCGCTAGCGGGAGTATAAACATTCAGTACTTC. The chain employs TRBV29-1 and TRBJ2-4, with 10 nucleotides matching TRBD2. Germline CDR1 SQVTM, CDR2 ANQGSEA. The CDR3 length is 15 residues. Trimming cost V 3 bases and J 6 bases; bases outside gene matches: 8.

This chain joins TRBV6-4 and TRBJ1-1, with unresolved D. V lost 6 bases, J lost 1 base, and 9 bases lay in between. The CDR3 length is 13 residues. Germline CDR1 is MRHNA and CDR2 is SNTAGT. CDR3 sequence reads: CASSTQANTEAFF. For the CDR3, the DNA is TGTGCCAGCAGCACCCAGGCGAACACTGAAGCTTTCTTT.

This clone was seen a single time. V usage is TRBV5-4 and J usage is TRBJ2-5; 7 nucleotides agree with TRBD2. CDR3 length: 17 residues. Losses at the gene ends were 4 bases for V and 5 bases for J; bases not matched to a gene: 17. Germline V gene sequence: CDR1 SGHNT, CDR2 YYREEE (reference sequence). The CDR3 sequence: CASSASPGGGGRETQYF. CDR3 coding DNA: TGTGCCAGCAGCGCCTCCCCGGGAGGCGGTGGTCGGGAGACCCAGTACTTC.

The V call is TRBV7-3, the J call TRBJ2-2, with a possible D match to TRBD1 (5 bases). The CDR3 totals 16 residues. V lost 2 bases and J 3 bases, leaving 13 bases between the germline ends. Germline values: CDR1 SGHTA, CDR2 FQGTGA. The CDR3 region has the DNA TGTGCCAGCAGCTTACAGGGAAATTCGGACACCGGGGAGCTGTTTTTT. It encodes CASSLQGNSDTGELFF.

This clone was observed once. The genes are TRBV27 and TRBJ1-5; D gene uncertain. V was cut by 2 bases and J by 9 bases, with 14 bases left in between. Germline CDR1 is MNHEY and CDR2 is SMNVEV (reference sequence). The CDR3 sequence is 14 residues long. The CDR3 coding sequence is TGTGCCAGCAGTTTAAGTGAGGGTCTAGGGCCCCAGCATTTT. It specifies CASSLSEGLGPQHF.

The J gene is TRBJ2-1, the V gene TRBV5-1; 7 nucleotides agree with TRBD1. The germline gives CDR1 SGHRS, CDR2 YFSETQ. The CDR3 is 14 amino acids. V lost 2 bases and J lost 8; bases outside the gene matches: 7. The CDR3 spells CASSFLGTADEQFF. The CDR3, as DNA: TGCGCCAGCAGCTTCCTCGGGACAGCCGATGAGCAGTTCTTC.

The chain joins TRBV9 to TRBJ1-1; D uncertain. The ends were cut back, 7 bases at V and 8 bases at J, with 9 bases in the middle. The CDR3 contains 10 residues. Germline CDR1 SGDLS, CDR2 YYNGEE. The CDR3 spells CASRRQEAFF. CDR3 DNA sequence: TGTGCCAGCCGGAGGCAGGAAGCTTTCTTT.

The chain employs TRBV6-5 and TRBJ1-5, with 10 nucleotides matching TRBD1. Trimming removed 4 bases from V and 5 bases from J; junction bases left unmatched: 5. CDR3 length: 15 residues. Germline values: CDR1 MNHEY, CDR2 SVGAGI. Here the CDR3 reads CASSLRQGAYQPQHF. CDR3 coding DNA: TGTGCCAGCAGTTTGAGACAGGGGGCGTATCAGCCCCAGCATTTT.

The gene calls are TRBV18 and TRBJ2-5, with D uncertain. CDR3 length: 14 residues. The germline V gene has CDR1 KGHSH and CDR2 LQKENI. Trimming removed 4 bases from V and 3 bases from J, with 12 bases in between. The DNA of the CDR3 is TGTGCCAGCTCACACGGACGGGTGGAAGAGACCCAGTACTTC. It codes for CASSHGRVEETQYF.

The sample holds one count of this clone. The J gene is TRBJ2-5, the V gene TRBV10-1; 9 bases fit TRBD1. V gave up 0 bases and J gave up 4 bases; unmatched junction bases: 0. The CDR3 has 14 amino acids. CDR1 and CDR2 from the germline V gene are WNHNN and SYGVQD (reference sequence). The CDR3 DNA is TGCGCCAGCAGTGAGTCGACAGGGGGAGAGACCCAGTACTTC. It specifies CASSESTGGETQYF.

The V gene is TRBV3-1 (or the pseudogene TRBV3-2), the J gene TRBJ1-2, with D unclear. This CDR3 has 14 residues. The germline V gene encodes CDR1 LGHDT and CDR2 YNNKEL (reference sequence). The V end lost 5 bases, the J end lost 3 bases, and 13 bases lay between the germline ends. DNA of the CDR3: TGTGCCAGCAGCAAACGGTCGGGAGACTATGGCTACACCTTC. It yields the protein CASSKRSGDYGYTF.

The chain employs TRBV11-3 and TRBJ2-3, with 11 bases identical to TRBD2. Germline loops: CDR1 SGHNT, CDR2 YENEEA. This CDR3 is built from 16 residues. V shed 7 bases and J 2 bases; nucleotides not matched to a gene: 8. DNA for the CDR3: TGTGCCAGCACCATGGGACTAGCGGTTTACACAGATACGCAGTATTTT. As protein: CASTMGLAVYTDTQYF.

The rearrangement links TRBV24-1 to TRBJ1-2, with 8 bases aligning to TRBD1. Germline V gene data show CDR1 as KGHDR and CDR2 as SFDVKD. J gave up 5 bases and V 3 bases, and 7 bases lay outside the gene matches. CDR3 size: 15 residues. Written as DNA, the CDR3 is TGTGCCACCAGTGATCCGGGTACAGGGGGGTATGGCTACACCTTC. Its translation is CATSDPGTGGYGYTF.

This clone was recorded only once. This chain links TRBV5-1 with TRBJ2-5; D is tentatively TRBD1 or TRBD2 (6 bases each). CDR1 and CDR2 (germline): SGHRS, YFSETQ. Trimming cost V 7 bases and J 2 bases, with 21 bases left between them. The CDR3 covers 16 residues. The DNA of the CDR3 is TGCGCCAGCCGCCCCCGCGGGGACATAGTTCAAGAGACCCAGTACTTC. Its protein product is CASRPRGDIVQETQYF. The full variable domain, in which reference TRBV5-1 and TRBJ2-5 provide the parts outside the CDR3, is KAGVTQTPRYLIKTRGQQVTLSCSPISGHRSVSWYQQTPGQGLQFLFEYFSETQRNKGNFPGRFSGRQFSNSRSEMNVSTLELGDSALYLCASRPRGDIVQETQYFGPGTRLLVL.